This T cell receptor (beta chain) is from a study of OX40 agonist ivuxolimab in advanced cancers. Background on the whole study: Ivuxolimab was an agonistic, fully human IgG2 monoclonal antibody directed against OX40 (CD134), a costimulatory receptor. Of the roughly 54 patients in dose escalation, about 19 had hepatocellular carcinoma, approximately 15 had melanoma, 9 had renal cell carcinoma and 9 had head and neck cancer. Prior anti-PD-1, anti-PD-L1 or anti-CTLA-4 therapy was permitted, and 40% of dose-escalation patients had received checkpoint inhibitors. Peripheral TCRbeta sequencing was intended to test whether TCR sequence diversity was altered and clonal T-cell expansion was caused by ivuxolimab. The paper covers the monotherapy dose-escalation part of the phase I ivuxolimab trial, which included N of about 50 patients. Three dose-escalation patients achieved partial responses, one with hepatocellular carcinoma and two with cutaneous melanoma. A male proportion of 82.7% and a mean age of about 60 years, ranging from about 20 to 79, were recorded for the dose-escalation cohort. Intravenous ivuxolimab was administered to patients every 2 weeks at six dose levels: 0.01, 0.1, 0.3, 1.5, 3 and 10 mg/kg. Results and caveats for the whole study, not just this receptor: After ivuxolimab, CD8+ T cells had more expanded clones than CD4+ T cells on average. The antigen specificity of the peripheral T cells that underwent clonal expansion was not determined. Low levels of normalized T-cell clonal expansion were also seen in some patients who did not respond. At doses of 0.1 to 3.0 mg/kg, clonal expansion of both CD4+ and CD8+ blood T cells was observed from baseline to week 6. Partial responders in the 0.1-3.0 mg/kg groups had among the lowest normalized peripheral clonal expansion, especially among CD8+ T cells.

Points on this clone: No antigen is known for it. No per-base quality is available; no much larger clone lies one base away.

To sequence the TCRbeta CDR3 region, genomic DNA was isolated from the sorted cells. TCRbeta CDR3 regions were sequenced using the immunoSEQ Assay. TCRdb re-hosts the immuneACCESS table, in-frame sequences only. Its copies lack some clones; in the studies checked, an unresolved V gene accounts for under half of them, and the cause for the rest is not known. The sample profile shows approximately 60,000 clones; 88% of them were found once. The leading ten clones occupy 5.5% to 8.5% of the sample. Patients with autoimmune disease history or receiving systemic immunosuppression were excluded from the trial. Peripheral blood for TCR sequencing was collected from all dose cohorts at baseline, on cycle 4 day 1, and on cycle 7 day 1. Samples came from an open-label, multicenter, first-in-human phase I dose-escalation trial of ivuxolimab. Adults with locally advanced or metastatic melanoma, renal cell, hepatocellular, or head and neck squamous cell carcinoma were enrolled in the trial. Before TCR sequencing, CD4+ and CD8+ T cells were separately sorted from peripheral blood.

Sequenced material: CD4+ or CD8+ T cells sorted from blood, taken in a trial of the OX40 agonist ivuxolimab. This sequence was found in an adult with an advanced solid tumor such as melanoma, head and neck, liver or kidney cancer.

The CDR3 amino acid sequence is: CASSPPTGGFENIQYF. At the DNA level, the sequence is TGTGCCAGCTCACCACCGACAGGGGGATTCGAAAACATTCAGTACTTC. This chain is built from TRBV18 and TRBJ2-4, with 9 bases in between that match TRBD1. Its CDR3 holds 16 amino acids, cysteine through phenylalanine. Only the CDR3 DNA stays, 48 bases, in frame from base 1. The germline V gene supplies CDR1 KGHSH and CDR2 LQKENI. Trimmed from V: 0 bases; trimmed from J: 5 bases; junction bases lacking a gene match: 5.